A single T cell receptor (beta chain) is shown here with its context. As yet, its antigen is unknown. These data are taken from a study of T cell responses to AZD1222 COVID-19 vaccine. The overall study: Analyses pooled second doses at about 4 or about 12 weeks. Notes on the study in general: Vaccination with two AZD1222 doses was followed by a rise in Spike-specific TCR breadth and depth.

Here immunoSEQ multiplex PCR was the method, and the copy in TCRdb shows in-frame clones only, minus some. The table lists under 200,000 clones, more than 80% of them singletons, with around 3.8% in the top ten. The CDR3 is 13 residues long. The germline CDR1 and CDR2 sequences are SGHNT and YYREEE (reference sequence). Between the trimmed V and J ends, which lost 6 bases and 0 bases, there was a span of 9 bases. This sample comprised peripheral blood, obtained on day 0 of AZD1222 vaccination. This chain connects TRBV5-4 to TRBJ1-2, with a weak D call TRBD1 (6 bases). This TCR was sampled from an adult in good health. The DNA of the CDR3 is TGTGCCAGCACGGACAGAGCTAACTATGGCTACACCTTC. Protein: CASTDRANYGYTF.